This T cell receptor beta chain was sequenced in a study of glioma-infiltrating T cells. Findings of the study overall: Non-neoplastic patients had below-expected tissue-blood divergence, while all gliomas exceeded expectation.

The iRepertoire nested amplicon-rescue multiplex PCR amplified TCR alpha and beta CDR3s from RNA. MiXCR, applied by TCRdb to the multiplex PCR reads, yields one record per CDR3 protein. The sample holds some 150,000 distinct CDR3 sequences, 30% to 40% seen once. In its sample, this clonotype was seen a few times. The antigen is unknown. The ends were cut back, 0 bases at V and 10 bases at J, with 7 bases in the middle. CDR3 length: 12 amino acids. Germline CDR1 reads SNHLY; CDR2 reads FYNNEI. This sequence was found in a human donor with low-grade glioma or glioblastoma, undergoing nonglioma brain surgery, or in good health (not recorded which). The chain carries TRBV2 and TRBJ2-1; D not resolved. What was sequenced was glioma tissue, nonneoplastic brain tissue, or PBMCs (not recorded which). CDR3 bases: TGTGCCAGCAGTGAAGCCGGGCCCGAGCAGTTCTTC. Amino acids: CASSEAGPEQFF.